The T cell receptor (beta chain) under discussion was sequenced for a study of regulatory and conventional T cells in RAG deficiency. Genomic DNA came from blood conventional CD4+ T cells gated CD25-low CD127-high. Produced via immunoSEQ multiplex PCR; TCRdb's table is partial and in-frame only. The sample shows approximately 21,000 clones, approximately 95% of them seen only once. These data were likewise used in another study, on regulatory T cells. This second study says: The PCR used 52 TRBV and 13 TRBJ primers.

What was sequenced was CD25- CD4+ T cells sorted from blood. The sequence was obtained from a human donor in good health.

The DNA of the CDR3 is TGTGCCAGCAGCTTAGCTGGCCGCACTGAAGCTTTCTTT. It codes for CASSLAGRTEAFF. The chain has TRBV7-8 and TRBJ1-1; the D is unclear. This CDR3 is built from 13 residues. Per germline, CDR1 SGHVS and CDR2 FQNEAQ. V was shortened by 0 bases and J by 4 bases, with 6 bases between the two germline ends.